There are a few counts of the clone carrying this T cell receptor beta chain. Its specificity is not known. Sequencing was performed with immunoSEQ multiplex PCR; in TCRdb, only in-frame clones are kept and a portion is missing. The table has tens of thousands of clones, approximately 91% seen once. The data were taken from a study of T cell responses to AZD1222 COVID-19 vaccine. Study outcomes and limitations: Among AZD1222 vaccinees, only five or six were seropositive at baseline. Close to half of spike-specific TCRs reportedly recognize unmutated variant regions.

Material: peripheral blood, obtained on day 0 of AZD1222 vaccination. The clonotype comes from an adult in good health.

This CDR3 is CAWSADSSYNSPLHF. CDR3 nucleotides: TGTGCCTGGAGTGCCGACTCTTCCTATAATTCACCCCTCCACTTT. This chain uses TRBV30 with TRBJ1-6; no reliable D call. The CDR3 has 15 residues. Trimming left V 1 base short and J 1 base short, with 8 bases between. Per the germline V gene, CDR1 is GTSNPN and CDR2 is SVGIG (reference sequence). The whole variable domain, remainder taken from reference TRBV30 and TRBJ1-6, is SQTIHQWPATLVQPVGSPLSLECTVEGTSNPNLYWYRQAAGRGLQLLFYSVGIGQISSEVPQNLSASRPQDRQFILSSKKLLLSDSGFYLCAWSADSSYNSPLHFGNGTRLTVT.